The following is a TCR beta chain sequence with its context. Trimming stripped 0 bases from V and 4 bases from J, with 7 bases between. Germline CDR1 is SGHRS and CDR2 is YFSETQ. CDR3 length: 13 amino acids. Libraries were prepared by immunoSEQ multiplex PCR; TCRdb keeps only in-frame clonotypes and omits some of them. Of more than 80,000 clones listed, 90% to 96% are singletons. This sample was included in a study of technical replicates of blood from a handful of donors. The sequenced sample consisted of T cells isolated from PBMCs. The V and J genes are TRBV5-1 and TRBJ1-1; D not certain. The TCR sequence derives from a human donor in good health. As DNA, the CDR3 is TGCGCCAGCAGCTTGGTCGTTGTCACTGAAGCTTTCTTT. This translates into CASSLVVVTEAFF.